This T cell receptor beta chain comes out of a study of OX40 agonist ivuxolimab in advanced cancers. Clones were sequenced by immunoSEQ multiplex PCR, and TCRdb holds only the in-frame ones, with some missing. The sample has about 160,000 clones; approximately 94% are singletons. Points on this clone: Its antigen is currently unknown.

General observations from the study: Averaged across samples, CD8+ T cells carried more expanded clones than CD4+ did. Dosing at 0.1 to 3.0 mg/kg was accompanied by clonal expansion of CD4+ and CD8+ blood T cells by week 6.

Germline V gene sequence: CDR1 SGDLS, CDR2 YYNGEE. The CDR3 runs 12 residues. Trimming took off 4 bases at V and 7 bases at J, with 11 bases between the two ends. Sample: CD4+ or CD8+ T cells sorted from blood, taken in a trial of the OX40 agonist ivuxolimab. This chain uses TRBV9 with TRBJ1-2; D is ambiguous. The sequence was collected from an adult with an advanced solid tumor such as melanoma, head and neck, liver or kidney cancer. The CDR3 loop reads CASSPLGSGYTF. CDR3 in DNA: TGTGCCAGCAGCCCCCTCGGGTCTGGCTACACCTTC.